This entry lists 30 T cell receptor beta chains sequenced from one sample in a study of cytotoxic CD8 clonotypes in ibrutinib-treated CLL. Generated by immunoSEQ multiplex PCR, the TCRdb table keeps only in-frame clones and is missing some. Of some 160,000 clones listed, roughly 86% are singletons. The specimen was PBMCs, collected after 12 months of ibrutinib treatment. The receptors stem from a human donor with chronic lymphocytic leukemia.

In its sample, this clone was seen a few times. CDR3 sequence (DNA): TGTGCCAGCAGCCAAGAGACAGGGTTTGGCTACGAGCAGTACTTC. It specifies CASSQETGFGYEQYF. The rearrangement uses TRBV14 and TRBJ2-7, with TRBD1 matching 7 bases. CDR1 is SGHDN and CDR2 is FVKESK in the germline V gene. V trimming: 0 bases; J trimming: 3 bases; junction bases outside the gene matches: 5. The CDR3 loop spans 15 amino acids.

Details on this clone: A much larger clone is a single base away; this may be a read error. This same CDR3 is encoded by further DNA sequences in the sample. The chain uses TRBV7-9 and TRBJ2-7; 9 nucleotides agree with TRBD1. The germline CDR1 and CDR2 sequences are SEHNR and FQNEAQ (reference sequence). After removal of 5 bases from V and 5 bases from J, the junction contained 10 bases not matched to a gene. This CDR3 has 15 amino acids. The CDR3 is CASSASGTGLDEQYF. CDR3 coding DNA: TGTGCCAGCAGCGCCTCCGGGACAGGGTTAGACGAGCAGTACTTC.

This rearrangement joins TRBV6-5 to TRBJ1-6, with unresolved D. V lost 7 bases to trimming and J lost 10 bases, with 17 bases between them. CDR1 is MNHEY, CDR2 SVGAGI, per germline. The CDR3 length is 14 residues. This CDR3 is CASTRDVGGSPLHF. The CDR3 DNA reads TGTGCCAGCACGCGAGACGTCGGCGGATCACCCCTCCACTTT.

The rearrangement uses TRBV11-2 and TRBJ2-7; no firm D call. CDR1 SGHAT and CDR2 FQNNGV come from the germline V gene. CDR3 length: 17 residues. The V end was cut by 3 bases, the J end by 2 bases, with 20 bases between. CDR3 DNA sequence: TGTGCCAGCAGCTTGAACTTCCGGCAAGGTTTCCCCTACGAGCAGTACTTC. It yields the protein CASSLNFRQGFPYEQYF.

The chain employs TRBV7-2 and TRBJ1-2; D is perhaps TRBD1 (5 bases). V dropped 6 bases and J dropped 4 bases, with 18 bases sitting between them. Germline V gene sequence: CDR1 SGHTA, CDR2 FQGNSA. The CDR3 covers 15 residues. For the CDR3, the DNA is TGTGCCAGCAGAGGGACTCTCAACGGGCGCTATGGCTACACCTTC. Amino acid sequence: CASRGTLNGRYGYTF.

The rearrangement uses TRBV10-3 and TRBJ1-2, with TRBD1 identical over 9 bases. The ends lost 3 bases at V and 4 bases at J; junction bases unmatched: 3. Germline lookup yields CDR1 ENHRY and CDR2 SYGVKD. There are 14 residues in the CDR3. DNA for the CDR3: TGTGCCATCAGTGAACAGGGGGCGGGCTATGGCTACACCTTC. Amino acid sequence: CAISEQGAGYGYTF.

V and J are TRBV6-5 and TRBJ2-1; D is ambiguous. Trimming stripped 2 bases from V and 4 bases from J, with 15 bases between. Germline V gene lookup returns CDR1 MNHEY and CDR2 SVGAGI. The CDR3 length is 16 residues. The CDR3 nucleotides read TGTGCCAGCAGTTACGGTTGGGGTGGACGATACAATGAGCAGTTCTTC. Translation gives CASSYGWGGRYNEQFF.

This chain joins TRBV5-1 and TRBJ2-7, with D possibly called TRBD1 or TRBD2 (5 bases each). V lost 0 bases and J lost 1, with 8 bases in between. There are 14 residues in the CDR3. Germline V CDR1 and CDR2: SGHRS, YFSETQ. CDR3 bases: TGCGCCAGCAGCTTGGGGGGGTTTTCCTACGAGCAGTACTTC. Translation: CASSLGGFSYEQYF. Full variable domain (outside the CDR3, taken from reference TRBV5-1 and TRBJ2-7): KAGVTQTPRYLIKTRGQQVTLSCSPISGHRSVSWYQQTPGQGLQFLFEYFSETQRNKGNFPGRFSGRQFSNSRSEMNVSTLELGDSALYLCASSLGGFSYEQYFGPGTRLTVT.

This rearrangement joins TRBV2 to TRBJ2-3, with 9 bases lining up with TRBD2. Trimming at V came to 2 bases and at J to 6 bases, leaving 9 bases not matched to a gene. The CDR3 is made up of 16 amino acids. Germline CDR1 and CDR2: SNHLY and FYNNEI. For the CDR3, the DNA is TGTGCCAGCAGTGAACGTGGCGGGGGGGCTGCGGATACGCAGTATTTT. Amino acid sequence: CASSERGGGAADTQYF.

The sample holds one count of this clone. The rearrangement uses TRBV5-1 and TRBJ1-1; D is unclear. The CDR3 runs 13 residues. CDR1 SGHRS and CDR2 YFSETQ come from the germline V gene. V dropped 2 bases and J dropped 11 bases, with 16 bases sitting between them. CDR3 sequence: CASSFDGPPKAFF. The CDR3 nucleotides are TGCGCCAGCAGCTTTGACGGCCCTCCTAAGGCTTTCTTT.

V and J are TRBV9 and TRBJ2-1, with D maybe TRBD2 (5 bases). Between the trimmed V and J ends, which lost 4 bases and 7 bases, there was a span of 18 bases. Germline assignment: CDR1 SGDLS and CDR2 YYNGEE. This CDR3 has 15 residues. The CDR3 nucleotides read TGTGCCAGCAGCTCCCCCCTGCGGGCCCCAAATGAGCAGTTCTTC. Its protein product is CASSSPLRAPNEQFF.

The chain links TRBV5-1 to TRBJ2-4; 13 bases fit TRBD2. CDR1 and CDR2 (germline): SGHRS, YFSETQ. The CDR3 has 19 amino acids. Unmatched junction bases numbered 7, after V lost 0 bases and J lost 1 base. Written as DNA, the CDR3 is TGCGCCAGCAGCTTGGAGGGACTAGCGGGGATTGGGGCCAAAAACATTCAGTACTTC. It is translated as CASSLEGLAGIGAKNIQYF.

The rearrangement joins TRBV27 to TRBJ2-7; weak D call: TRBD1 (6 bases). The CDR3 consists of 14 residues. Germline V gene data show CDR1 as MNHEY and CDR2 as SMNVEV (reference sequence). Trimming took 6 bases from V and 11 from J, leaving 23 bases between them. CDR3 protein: CASRGAGKPTWEYF. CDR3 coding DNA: TGTGCCAGCAGGGGGGCAGGAAAGCCGACTTGGGAGTACTTC.

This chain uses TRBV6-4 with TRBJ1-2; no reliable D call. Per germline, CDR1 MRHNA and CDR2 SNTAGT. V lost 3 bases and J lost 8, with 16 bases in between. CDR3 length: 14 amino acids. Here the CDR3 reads CASSELSGFGGYTF. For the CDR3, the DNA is TGTGCCAGCAGTGAGCTCTCCGGGTTTGGCGGCTACACCTTC.

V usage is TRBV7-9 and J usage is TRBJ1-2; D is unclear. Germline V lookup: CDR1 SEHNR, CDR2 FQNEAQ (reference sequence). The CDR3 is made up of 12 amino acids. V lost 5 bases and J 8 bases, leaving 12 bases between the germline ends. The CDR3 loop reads CASSTGTGGYTF. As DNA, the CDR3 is TGTGCCAGCAGCACGGGAACCGGAGGCTACACCTTC.

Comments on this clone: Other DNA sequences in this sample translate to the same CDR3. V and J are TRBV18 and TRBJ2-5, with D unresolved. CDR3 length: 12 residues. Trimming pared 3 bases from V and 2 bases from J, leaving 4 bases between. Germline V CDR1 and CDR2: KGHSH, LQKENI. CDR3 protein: CASSPTQETQYF. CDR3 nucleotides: TGTGCCAGCTCACCGACTCAAGAGACCCAGTACTTC.

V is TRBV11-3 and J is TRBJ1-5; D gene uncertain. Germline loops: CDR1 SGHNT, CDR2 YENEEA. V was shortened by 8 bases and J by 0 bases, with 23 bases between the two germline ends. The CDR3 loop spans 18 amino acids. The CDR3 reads CASDIQDERVYSNQPQHF. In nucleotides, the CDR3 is TGTGCCAGCGACATCCAGGACGAGAGGGTTTATAGCAATCAGCCCCAGCATTTT.

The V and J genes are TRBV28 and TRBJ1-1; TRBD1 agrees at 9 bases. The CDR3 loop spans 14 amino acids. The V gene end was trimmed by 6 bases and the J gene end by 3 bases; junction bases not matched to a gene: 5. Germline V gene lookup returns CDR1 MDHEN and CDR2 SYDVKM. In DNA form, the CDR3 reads TGTGCCAGCAGGGACAGGGGTTTGGACACTGAAGCTTTCTTT. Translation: CASRDRGLDTEAFF.

The CDR3 DNA reads TGTGCCAGCAGCTTAACCAACAGGGGGTCCGAGCAGTACTTC. This encodes CASSLTNRGSEQYF. The rearrangement joins TRBV11-2 to TRBJ2-7, with 8 positions matching TRBD1. The V segment lost 2 bases and the J segment 6 bases; nucleotides outside the gene matches: 6. The CDR3 extends over 14 amino acids. Germline V gene data show CDR1 as SGHAT and CDR2 as FQNNGV.

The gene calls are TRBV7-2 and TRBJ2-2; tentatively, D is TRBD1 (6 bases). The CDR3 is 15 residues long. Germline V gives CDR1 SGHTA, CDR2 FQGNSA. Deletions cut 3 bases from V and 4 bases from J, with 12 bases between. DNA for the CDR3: TGTGCCAGCAGCTTGCTAGGACAGTCCACCGGGGAGCTGTTTTTT. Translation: CASSLLGQSTGELFF.

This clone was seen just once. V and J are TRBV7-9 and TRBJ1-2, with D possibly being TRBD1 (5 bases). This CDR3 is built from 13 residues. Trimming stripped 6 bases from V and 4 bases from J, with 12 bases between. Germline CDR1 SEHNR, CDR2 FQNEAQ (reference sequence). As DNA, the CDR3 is TGTGCCAGCAGGCGACAGCGAGGCTATGGCTACACCTTC. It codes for CASRRQRGYGYTF.

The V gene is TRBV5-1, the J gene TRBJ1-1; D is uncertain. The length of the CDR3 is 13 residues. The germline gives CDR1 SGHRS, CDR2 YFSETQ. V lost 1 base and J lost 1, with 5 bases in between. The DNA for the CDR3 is TGCGCCAGCAGCTTGCGACAGAACACTGAAGCTTTCTTT. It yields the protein CASSLRQNTEAFF.

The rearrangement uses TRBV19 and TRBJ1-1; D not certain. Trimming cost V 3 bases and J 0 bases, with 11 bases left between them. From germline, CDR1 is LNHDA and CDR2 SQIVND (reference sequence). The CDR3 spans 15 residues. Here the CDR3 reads CASSILKMMNTEAFF. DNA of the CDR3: TGTGCCAGTAGTATTTTGAAAATGATGAACACTGAAGCTTTCTTT.

This CDR3 reads CASSPRSESGNTIYF. The CDR3 bases are TGTGCCAGCTCACCCCGATCGGAGTCCGGAAACACCATATATTTT. This rearrangement joins TRBV18 to TRBJ1-3; D remains unclear. Trimming pared 3 bases from V and 4 bases from J, leaving 13 bases between. CDR3 length: 15 amino acids. Per the germline V gene, CDR1 is KGHSH and CDR2 is LQKENI.

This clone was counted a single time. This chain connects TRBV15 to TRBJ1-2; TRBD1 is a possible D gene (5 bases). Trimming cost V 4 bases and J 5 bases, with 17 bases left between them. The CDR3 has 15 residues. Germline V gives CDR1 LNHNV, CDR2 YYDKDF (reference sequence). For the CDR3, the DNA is TGTGCCACCAGCATTGTGGGGCTGGAACGTTATGGCTACACCTTC. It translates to CATSIVGLERYGYTF.

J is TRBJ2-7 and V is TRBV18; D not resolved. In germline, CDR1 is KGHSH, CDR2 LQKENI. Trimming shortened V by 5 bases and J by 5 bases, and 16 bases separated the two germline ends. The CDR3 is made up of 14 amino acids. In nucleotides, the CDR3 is TGTGCCAGCTCAGTCTCACAGAATCTTGACGAGCAGTACTTC. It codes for CASSVSQNLDEQYF.

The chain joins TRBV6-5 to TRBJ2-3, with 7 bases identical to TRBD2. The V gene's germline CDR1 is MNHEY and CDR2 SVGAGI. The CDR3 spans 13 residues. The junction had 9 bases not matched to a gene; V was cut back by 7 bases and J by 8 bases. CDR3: CASTIPGEGTQYF. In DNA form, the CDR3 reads TGTGCCAGCACCATCCCCGGGGAGGGTACGCAGTATTTT.

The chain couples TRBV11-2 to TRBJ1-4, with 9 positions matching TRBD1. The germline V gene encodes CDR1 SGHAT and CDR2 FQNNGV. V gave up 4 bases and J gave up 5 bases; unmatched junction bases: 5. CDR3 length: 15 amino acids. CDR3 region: CASSSRDRENEKLFF. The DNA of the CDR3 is TGTGCCAGCAGCTCCCGGGACAGGGAAAATGAAAAACTGTTTTTT.

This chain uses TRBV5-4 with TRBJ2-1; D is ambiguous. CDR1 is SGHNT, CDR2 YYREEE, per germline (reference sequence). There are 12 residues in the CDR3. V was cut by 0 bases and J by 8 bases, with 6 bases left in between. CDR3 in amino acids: CASSLVSDEQFF. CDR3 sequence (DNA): TGTGCCAGCAGCTTGGTGTCAGATGAGCAGTTCTTC.

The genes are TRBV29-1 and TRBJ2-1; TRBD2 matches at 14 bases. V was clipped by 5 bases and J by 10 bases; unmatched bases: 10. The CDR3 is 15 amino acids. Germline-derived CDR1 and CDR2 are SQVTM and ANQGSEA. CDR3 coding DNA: TGCAGCGTTCGGACCGGGACTAGCGGGAGAGGCGAGCAGTTCTTC. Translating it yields CSVRTGTSGRGEQFF.